Listed here are 27 T cell receptor beta chains from one sample, sequenced in a study of blood T cell repertoires in COVID-19. Profiled with immunoSEQ multiplex PCR; TCRdb holds only in-frame clones, not every one. Here the sample spans roughly 110,000 clones, less than 90% being singletons. The specimen was peripheral blood. The receptors derive from a human donor in a cohort sampled during active COVID-19.

This chain links TRBV5-4 with TRBJ1-4; no clear D gene. Germline CDR1 and CDR2: SGHNT and YYREEE (reference sequence). The CDR3 spans 16 residues. Trimming removed 0 bases at V and 2 bases at J, with 11 bases between. The CDR3 is CASSLGGVLTNEKLFF. CDR3 sequence (DNA): TGTGCCAGCAGCTTGGGCGGGGTACTGACTAATGAAAAACTGTTTTTT.

The genes are TRBV6-5 and TRBJ1-1; 7 bases map to TRBD1. Trimming cost V 6 bases and J 5 bases; bases outside gene matches: 6. The CDR3 is made up of 13 amino acids. Germline V lookup: CDR1 MNHEY, CDR2 SVGAGI. The CDR3 is CASRSTGETEAFF. The CDR3 DNA follows: TGTGCCAGCAGGAGTACAGGGGAGACTGAAGCTTTCTTT.

This sequence joins TRBV6-5 and TRBJ1-3, with unresolved D. Germline CDR1 MNHEY, CDR2 SVGAGI. V was cut by 6 bases and J by 0 bases, with 9 bases left in between. CDR3 length equals 14 residues. In DNA form, the CDR3 reads TGTGCCAGCAGGACACAGTTCTCTGGAAACACCATATATTTT. This encodes CASRTQFSGNTIYF.

The chain joins TRBV27 to TRBJ1-1, with TRBD1 matching 10 bases. After removal of 8 bases from V and 6 bases from J, the junction contained 6 bases not matched to a gene. The germline V gene has CDR1 MNHEY and CDR2 SMNVEV (reference sequence). The CDR3 is made up of 13 amino acids. DNA for the CDR3: TGTGCCAGCCTGGGACAGGGGTCGGCTGAAGCTTTCTTT. As protein: CASLGQGSAEAFF.

The chain joins TRBV9 to TRBJ2-1; a weak D match, TRBD1 (5 bases). The length of the CDR3 is 14 residues. Trimming removed 0 bases at V and 9 bases at J, with 13 bases between. Germline V CDR1 and CDR2: SGDLS, YYNGEE. The CDR3 DNA sequence: TGTGCCAGCAGCGTAGAGGTAGGGGCCACTGAGCAGTTCTTC. Its protein is CASSVEVGATEQFF.

The chain links TRBV28 to TRBJ2-1, with a possible D match to TRBD2 (5 bases). The CDR3 covers 17 residues. The V end was cut by 6 bases, the J end by 4 bases, with 22 bases between. Germline V gene lookup returns CDR1 MDHEN and CDR2 SYDVKM. CDR3 protein: CASRGSYGETNYNEQFF. CDR3 nucleotides: TGTGCCAGCAGGGGAAGCTACGGGGAAACAAATTACAATGAGCAGTTCTTC.

The chain uses TRBV11-3 and TRBJ2-1; D call uncertain. This CDR3 has 15 residues. V shed 1 base and J shed 0 bases, with 7 bases lying between them. CDR1 is SGHNT and CDR2 is YENEEA in the germline V gene. The CDR3 coding sequence is TGTGCCAGCAGCTTAGTTAGGAGCTCCTACAATGAGCAGTTCTTC. It is translated as CASSLVRSSYNEQFF.

The chain uses TRBV5-4 and TRBJ2-3; 12 bases align to TRBD2. The CDR3 totals 15 residues. Germline V gene lookup returns CDR1 SGHNT and CDR2 YYREEE (reference sequence). V lost 0 bases to trimming and J lost 5 bases; unmatched junction nucleotides: 1. CDR3 nucleotides: TGTGCCAGCAGCTTGGGACTAGCGGGAGAAGATACGCAGTATTTT. It codes for CASSLGLAGEDTQYF.

The chain couples TRBV11-2 to TRBJ1-2, with a possible D match to TRBD1 (5 bases). The CDR3 is made up of 12 amino acids. The germline V gene encodes CDR1 SGHAT and CDR2 FQNNGV. Between the trimmed V and J ends, which lost 4 bases and 6 bases, there was a span of 9 bases. CDR3 nucleotide sequence: TGTGCCAGCAGCTGGGGAGGGGATGGCTACACCTTC. Translating it yields CASSWGGDGYTF.

This clone was recorded once. J is TRBJ2-1 and V is TRBV24-1, with D possibly matching TRBD1 (5 bases). V gave up 8 bases and J gave up 9 bases, with 19 bases separating them. The CDR3 runs to 14 residues. Looked up from germline, CDR1 is KGHDR and CDR2 is SFDVKD. In DNA form, the CDR3 reads TGTGCCACCACCCGAGGACAAGGCGGATCTGAGCAGTTCTTC. Translation gives CATTRGQGGSEQFF.

The table lists this clone with a few counts. The chain uses TRBV18 and TRBJ1-4; TRBD1 aligns across 7 bases. The trim removed 4 bases at V and 6 bases at J, leaving 2 bases unmatched. The CDR3 has 13 amino acids. The germline CDR1 and CDR2 sequences are KGHSH and LQKENI. The CDR3 reads CASSQGADEKLFF. CDR3 nucleotide sequence: TGTGCCAGCTCACAGGGGGCGGATGAAAAACTGTTTTTT. The entire variable domain, with the rest obtained from reference TRBV18 and TRBJ1-4, is as follows: NAGVMQNPRHLVRRRGQEARLRCSPMKGHSHVYWYRQLPEEGLKFMVYLQKENIIDESGMPKERFSAEFPKEGPSILRIQQVVRGDSAAYFCASSQGADEKLFFGSGTQLSVL.

This clone appeared once. The gene calls are TRBV5-1 and TRBJ2-7, with D perhaps TRBD2 (7 bases). V lost 6 bases to trimming and J lost 3 bases, with 19 bases between them. The CDR3 is made up of 15 amino acids. Germline V gives CDR1 SGHRS, CDR2 YFSETQ. The CDR3 protein is CASKSPGGGSYEQYF. Written as DNA, the CDR3 is TGCGCCAGCAAGTCCCCTGGGGGCGGGAGCTACGAGCAGTACTTC.

The chain couples TRBV30 to TRBJ2-1, with 12 nucleotides matching TRBD2. The CDR3 has 15 residues. CDR1 is GTSNPN, CDR2 SVGIG, per germline (reference sequence). The ends lost 2 bases at V and 7 bases at J; junction bases unmatched: 6. The CDR3 reads CAWSTLAGGRNEQFF. In DNA, the CDR3 is TGTGCCTGGAGTACTCTAGCGGGAGGGAGGAATGAGCAGTTCTTC.

V gene TRBV10-3 combines with J gene TRBJ1-2, with D uncertain. There are 12 residues in the CDR3. Trimming took 5 bases from V and 6 from J, leaving 10 bases between them. Germline CDR1 reads ENHRY; CDR2 reads SYGVKD. For the CDR3, the DNA is TGTGCCATCAGTTCCTCCGGGGATGGCTACACCTTC. Amino acid sequence: CAISSSGDGYTF.

This clone was detected only a few times. The chain employs TRBV27 and TRBJ1-6; the D gene is possibly TRBD1 (5 bases). The CDR3 consists of 14 residues. CDR1 and CDR2 (germline): MNHEY, SMNVEV (reference sequence). V lost 2 bases to trimming and J lost 13 bases, with 15 bases between them. For the CDR3, the DNA is TGTGCCAGCAGTTTACGGGGGGGAACAAGTCCCCTCCACTTT. It encodes CASSLRGGTSPLHF.

This sequence joins TRBV23-1 and TRBJ2-7; 10 nucleotides agree with TRBD2. TRBV23-1 is reported as an ORF; its role is uncertain. The length of the CDR3 is 14 residues. The trim removed 4 bases at V and 5 bases at J, leaving 5 bases unmatched. The CDR3 loop is CASSRSGRADEQYF. The CDR3 DNA sequence: TGCGCCAGCAGTCGGAGCGGGAGGGCGGACGAGCAGTACTTC.

This sequence joins TRBV11-1 and TRBJ2-1, with D perhaps matching TRBD2 (6 bases). The CDR3 sequence is 12 residues long. Germline CDR1 is SGHAT and CDR2 is FQDESV (reference sequence). Trimming took off 5 bases at V and 6 bases at J, with 8 bases between the two ends. CDR3 sequence (DNA): TGTGCCAGCAGCGTGACTAGCAATGAGCAGTTCTTC. Translation: CASSVTSNEQFF.

This clone appeared a few times. This chain joins TRBV4-3 and TRBJ2-2, with TRBD1 identical over 7 bases. Germline V gene data show CDR1 as LGHNA and CDR2 as YSLEER. V shed 0 bases, J shed 2 bases, and the junction held 3 bases outside the gene matches. CDR3 length: 16 residues. The CDR3 DNA sequence: TGCGCCAGCAGCCAAGAGGGACAGAAAAACACCGGGGAGCTGTTTTTT. Translation: CASSQEGQKNTGELFF.

This clone showed up just once. This chain uses TRBV5-1 with TRBJ2-7; 9 bases agree with TRBD2. This CDR3 is built from 14 residues. V dropped 4 bases and J dropped 1; count of bases not matched to a gene: 3. From germline, CDR1 is SGHRS and CDR2 YFSETQ. The DNA for the CDR3 is TGCGCCAGCAGCAGAACTAGCGGGTCCTACGAGCAGTACTTC. Translating gives CASSRTSGSYEQYF.

The chain has TRBV21-1 and TRBJ2-7; the DNA was not used to check the table's D call, TRBD1. TRBV21-1 is marked as a pseudogene. The CDR3 length is 15 residues. The CDR3 reads CASSLHGQTTYEQYV. CDR3 coding DNA: TGTGCCAGCAGCCTACACGGACAGACCACCTACGAGCAGTACGTC.

The chain couples TRBV19 to TRBJ2-7, with TRBD2 identical over 9 bases. Trimming at V came to 8 bases and at J to 4 bases, leaving 15 bases not matched to a gene. CDR1 and CDR2 (germline): LNHDA, SQIVND (reference sequence). The CDR3 is 16 residues long. The CDR3 region has the DNA TGTGCCAGTTCCTCCGGGGCGGCTAGCGGGAAATACGAGCAGTACTTC. It encodes CASSSGAASGKYEQYF.

The chain has TRBV5-1 and TRBJ1-4; D remains unclear. The CDR3 is 15 amino acids. The V and J ends lost 1 base and 0 bases respectively, with 7 bases between them. Per germline, CDR1 SGHRS and CDR2 YFSETQ. The CDR3 is CASSLSQATNEKLFF. The CDR3, as DNA: TGCGCCAGCAGCTTGTCCCAGGCAACTAATGAAAAACTGTTTTTT.

This clone is a singleton in its sample. The chain uses TRBV10-3 and TRBJ1-6; 9 bases line up with TRBD1. Per germline, CDR1 ENHRY and CDR2 SYGVKD. This CDR3 region has 15 residues. The junction had 7 bases not matched to a gene; V was cut back by 4 bases and J by 9 bases. Here the CDR3 reads CAISGGQGNSSPLHF. The CDR3 DNA reads TGTGCCATCAGTGGAGGACAGGGGAATAGTTCACCCCTCCACTTT.

This chain links TRBV19 with TRBJ2-7, with D hard to call. V gave up 11 bases and J gave up 9 bases, with 11 bases separating them. The CDR3 is 9 residues long. Germline values: CDR1 LNHDA, CDR2 SQIVND (reference sequence). CDR3 coding DNA: TGTGCCGCTCACGGCGGGCAGTACGTC. Translation: CAAHGGQYV.

The chain has TRBV28 and TRBJ2-3; TRBD1 matches at 10 bases. The V and J ends lost 5 bases and 3 bases, in that order; junction bases with no gene match: 2. Germline CDR1 is MDHEN and CDR2 is SYDVKM. This CDR3 contains 14 residues. The CDR3 DNA is TGTGCCAGCAGTCGACAGGGGGCGACAGATACGCAGTATTTT. It codes for CASSRQGATDTQYF.

The gene calls are TRBV10-3 and TRBJ2-7; a weak D match, TRBD2 (6 bases). V was cut by 3 bases and J by 3 bases, with 12 bases left in between. The CDR3 consists of 14 residues. Germline V gene sequence: CDR1 ENHRY, CDR2 SYGVKD. CDR3 nucleotide sequence: TGTGCCATCAGTGACGGCGGGAAAAACTACGAGCAGTACTTC. Protein sequence: CAISDGGKNYEQYF.

The chain carries TRBV18 and TRBJ1-1; D gene unclear. The CDR3 spans 14 residues. The germline CDR1 and CDR2 sequences are KGHSH and LQKENI. With 1 base removed from V and 3 bases from J, the gap between germline ends came to 9 bases. The CDR3 here is CASSPLLGDTEAFF. Here the CDR3 DNA reads TGTGCCAGCTCACCACTTCTCGGGGACACTGAAGCTTTCTTT.